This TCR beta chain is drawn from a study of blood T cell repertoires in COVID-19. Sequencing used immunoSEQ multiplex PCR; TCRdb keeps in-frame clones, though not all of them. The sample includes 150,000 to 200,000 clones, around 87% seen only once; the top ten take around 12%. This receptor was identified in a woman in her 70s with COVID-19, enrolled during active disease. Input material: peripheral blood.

The CDR3 here is CASRSQTGVGSPLHF. The CDR3 coding sequence is TGTGCCAGCAGATCACAAACAGGGGTGGGGTCACCCCTCCACTTT. The gene calls are TRBV6-6 and TRBJ1-6; TRBD1 matches at 7 bases. CDR3 length equals 15 residues. The ends lost 6 bases at V and 10 bases at J; junction bases unmatched: 12. Germline CDR1 is MNHNY and CDR2 is SVGAGI (reference sequence).